Below, 14 T cell receptor beta chains from the same sample are listed, as sequenced in a study of cytotoxic CD8 clonotypes in ibrutinib-treated CLL. Libraries were prepared by immunoSEQ multiplex PCR; TCRdb keeps only in-frame clonotypes and omits some of them. Found here are fewer than 30,000 clones, about 64% of them singletons; the top ten hold 25% to 30%. Sample: PBMCs, taken after 24 months of ibrutinib treatment. The source of these receptors is a human donor with chronic lymphocytic leukemia.

In this sample, this clone turned up a few times. The chain links TRBV29-1 to TRBJ2-1; D is unclear. This CDR3 is built from 12 residues. Germline loops: CDR1 SQVTM, CDR2 ANQGSEA. The ends were cut back, 5 bases at V and 10 bases at J, with 15 bases in the middle. CDR3 sequence (DNA): TGCAGCGTTAGGGTAGTCGCCGGAGAGCAGTTCTTC. Protein: CSVRVVAGEQFF.

The chain links TRBV5-1 to TRBJ2-3, with TRBD1 matching 7 bases. Germline-derived CDR1 and CDR2 are SGHRS and YFSETQ. The CDR3 is made up of 14 amino acids. The J segment lost 5 bases and the V segment lost 4 bases, leaving 7 bases of the junction unmatched. The CDR3 region has the DNA TGCGCCAGCAGCGCCGGGACAGCGGTAGATACGCAGTATTTT. Protein product: CASSAGTAVDTQYF.

This chain uses TRBV4-1 with TRBJ1-6, with D uncertain. CDR1 is MGHRA, CDR2 YSYEKL, per germline. Trimming left V 0 bases short and J 6 bases short, with 0 bases between. The CDR3 runs 12 residues. CDR3 DNA: TGCGCCAGCAGCCAAGATAATTCACCCCTCCACTTT. It encodes CASSQDNSPLHF.

The chain couples TRBV10-3 to TRBJ1-1, with D possibly being TRBD1 (6 bases). The germline gives CDR1 ENHRY, CDR2 SYGVKD. V was trimmed by 4 bases and J by 0 bases, leaving 9 bases between them. The CDR3 runs 14 residues. CDR3 nucleotide sequence: TGTGCCATCAGTGTTTCAGGGGTGAACACTGAAGCTTTCTTT. This codes for CAISVSGVNTEAFF.

The rearrangement links TRBV19 to TRBJ2-4; either TRBD1 or TRBD2 may supply D (5 bases each). CDR1 and CDR2 from the germline V gene are LNHDA and SQIVND (reference sequence). The CDR3 sequence is 14 residues long. V was pared by 2 bases and J by 4 bases, with 9 bases between. The CDR3: CASSITGPKNIQYF. CDR3 nucleotide sequence: TGTGCCAGTAGTATAACGGGGCCTAAAAACATTCAGTACTTC.

A single count supports this clone. J is TRBJ2-5 and V is TRBV11-2; D is perhaps TRBD2 (6 bases). This CDR3 is built from 14 residues. The V gene lost 0 bases and the J gene lost 2 bases, with 7 bases spanning the gap. Looked up from germline, CDR1 is SGHAT and CDR2 is FQNNGV. CDR3 sequence reads: CASSLDLAQETQYF. The CDR3 DNA sequence: TGTGCCAGCAGCTTAGATCTAGCGCAAGAGACCCAGTACTTC.

The chain recombines TRBV4-2 with TRBJ2-7, with 8 bases lining up with TRBD2. The V segment lost 5 bases and the J segment 4 bases; nucleotides outside the gene matches: 16. Germline CDR1 reads LGHNA; CDR2 reads YNFKEQ. CDR3 length: 17 amino acids. The chain's CDR3 is CASSVSGAPHWTYEQYF. CDR3 bases: TGTGCCAGCAGCGTTAGCGGGGCCCCGCATTGGACGTACGAGCAGTACTTC.

V and J are TRBV18 and TRBJ1-3; D possibly corresponds to TRBD1 (6 bases). CDR3 length: 14 residues. Trimming removed 3 bases from V and 9 bases from J, with 15 bases in between. CDR1 and CDR2 from the germline V gene are KGHSH and LQKENI. DNA for the CDR3: TGTGCCAGCTCACCTAACAGGGAAAAGAGCACCATATATTTT. It yields the protein CASSPNREKSTIYF.

This sequence joins TRBV9 and TRBJ2-7, with TRBD2 matching 7 bases. CDR3 length: 14 residues. Per germline, CDR1 SGDLS and CDR2 YYNGEE. The trim removed 0 bases at V and 6 bases at J, leaving 6 bases unmatched. DNA for the CDR3: TGTGCCAGCAGCGTAGGGGGGTTAGCGGGCGAGCAGTACTTC. Translating gives CASSVGGLAGEQYF. Together with reference TRBV9 and TRBJ2-7, the CDR3 gives the full variable domain: DSGVTQTPKHLITATGQRVTLRCSPRSGDLSVYWYQQSLDQGLQFLIQYYNGEERAKGNILERFSAQQFPDLHSELNLSSLELGDSALYFCASSVGGLAGEQYFGPGTRLTVT.

J is TRBJ1-3 and V is TRBV7-6; D remains ambiguous. V was pared by 4 bases and J by 2 bases, with 0 bases between. The CDR3 sequence is 11 residues long. Germline values: CDR1 SGHVS, CDR2 FNYEAQ. CDR3 sequence (DNA): TGTGCCAGCAGCTCTGGAAACACCATATATTTT. Protein product: CASSSGNTIYF.

This clone appeared a few times. The V gene is TRBV10-1, the J gene TRBJ2-2; 7 bases are a match to TRBD1. J gave up 6 bases and V 7 bases, and 5 bases lay outside the gene matches. The CDR3 extends over 13 amino acids. Germline CDR1 WNHNN, CDR2 SYGVQD (reference sequence). CDR3 in DNA: TGCGCCAGCAACCCAGGGACAGCCGGGGAGCTGTTTTTT. Its protein product is CASNPGTAGELFF.

V usage is TRBV15 and J usage is TRBJ1-1; D ambiguous. This CDR3 region has 16 residues. Trimming took off 0 bases at V and 1 base at J, with 12 bases between the two ends. Germline lookup yields CDR1 LNHNV and CDR2 YYDKDF (reference sequence). CDR3 region: CATSRDLAGSNTEAFF. In DNA form, the CDR3 reads TGTGCCACCAGCAGAGATTTAGCAGGCTCGAACACTGAAGCTTTCTTT. The full variable domain, in which reference TRBV15 and TRBJ1-1 provide the parts outside the CDR3, is DAMVIQNPRYQVTQFGKPVTLSCSQTLNHNVMYWYQQKSSQAPKLLFHYYDKDFNNEADTPDNFQSRRPNTSFCFLDIRSPGLGDTAMYLCATSRDLAGSNTEAFFGQGTRLTVV.

This clone has just one count. The chain recombines TRBV20-1 with TRBJ2-1, with D hard to call. Looked up from germline, CDR1 is DFQATT and CDR2 is SNEGSKA (reference sequence). The CDR3 is made up of 11 amino acids. Trimming took off 1 base at V and 9 bases at J, with 7 bases between the two ends. CDR3 region: CSARGAGEQFF. DNA of the CDR3: TGCAGTGCTAGAGGGGCCGGTGAGCAGTTCTTC.

The gene calls are TRBV11-2 and TRBJ1-1; possible D gene TRBD1, 5 bases. Per germline, CDR1 SGHAT and CDR2 FQNNGV. The CDR3 has 16 amino acids. Trimming cost V 2 bases and J 4 bases, with 17 bases left between them. The CDR3: CASSLPRGRGITEAFF. The DNA for the CDR3 is TGTGCCAGCAGCTTACCCCGGGGAAGGGGTATCACTGAAGCTTTCTTT.